This section outlines one T cell receptor (beta chain) sequence together with its context. The V end was cut by 2 bases, the J end by 1 base, with 10 bases between. Germline V gene data show CDR1 as SGHNT and CDR2 as YYREEE (reference sequence). This CDR3 has 15 residues. The sample originates from a study of cytomegalovirus exposure and HLA in healthy donors. With 60 Vbeta and 13 Jbeta primers, the PCR was carried out. Libraries were prepared by immunoSEQ multiplex PCR; TCRdb keeps only in-frame clonotypes and omits some of them. The data show about 130,000 clones, 70% to 80% seen once. This sequence originates from a man in his forties or fifties in good health and CMV-seropositive. Sequenced input: PBMCs. The V gene is TRBV5-4, the J gene TRBJ1-3; weak D call: TRBD1 (5 bases). The CDR3: CASSFTGGSGNTIYF. In nucleotides, the CDR3 is TGTGCCAGCAGCTTTACGGGGGGGTCTGGAAACACCATATATTTT.